One sample yielded the 17 T cell receptor beta chains listed below, sequenced in a study of CD8+ T cells in alopecia areata (dated by TCRdb to 2016 to 2019). The sample's treatment or condition label, decoded: oral pan-JAK inhibitor, 5-10 mg twice daily. Preparation of the library involved the immunoSEQ multiplex PCR assay. RNA was extracted from all samples and reverse transcribed into cDNA, which served as template for TCR sequencing. This immuneACCESS table, as held by TCRdb, lists in-frame sequences with V and J called but not all clones. Of the missing ones, under half trace to an unresolved V gene in checked studies; the others have no known cause. This sample comprises hundreds of thousands of clones, about 62% of them detected only once. The ten biggest clones cover around 0.92% of the sample. Sequenced here: CD4+ T cells sorted from blood, sampled around week 53, from a patient treated with tofacitinib. The source is a human donor with alopecia areata.

This clone was seen a handful of times. The rearrangement uses TRBV10-3 and TRBJ2-5; 11 positions match TRBD2. V gave up 6 bases and J gave up 3 bases; unmatched junction bases: 3. There are 14 residues in the CDR3. Germline assignment: CDR1 ENHRY and CDR2 SYGVKD. The CDR3 DNA reads as TGTGCCATCAGCCAACTAGCGGGAGAAGAGACCCAGTACTTC. Its translation is CAISQLAGEETQYF.

The V and J genes are TRBV7-9 and TRBJ2-7; D is ambiguous. Trimming shortened V by 4 bases and J by 5 bases, and 6 bases separated the two germline ends. This CDR3 comprises 11 residues. The V gene's germline CDR1 is SEHNR and CDR2 FQNEAQ (reference sequence). As DNA, the CDR3 is TGTGCCAGCAGCTCGGCCCACGAGCAGTACTTC. Protein product: CASSSAHEQYF.

The count of this clone is one. The chain has TRBV11-2 and TRBJ2-3, with D possibly matching TRBD1 (5 bases). This CDR3 is built from 13 residues. V lost 0 bases and J lost 6, with 7 bases in between. Germline V gene data show CDR1 as SGHAT and CDR2 as FQNNGV. CDR3 region: CASSLEYRDTQYF. The CDR3 DNA reads as TGTGCCAGCAGCTTAGAATACAGGGATACGCAGTATTTT.

The V gene is TRBV5-1, the J gene TRBJ2-7; no firm D call. The germline CDR1 and CDR2 sequences are SGHRS and YFSETQ. The CDR3 is made up of 13 amino acids. V lost 0 bases, J lost 6 bases, and 10 bases lay in between. CDR3 protein: CASSLGFDREQYF. The CDR3 DNA sequence: TGCGCCAGCAGCTTGGGTTTTGACCGCGAGCAGTACTTC.

A remark on this clone: An end of the junction does not agree with germline; a read error may underlie this. The chain couples TRBV6-5 to TRBJ2-7; no reliable D call. This CDR3 region has 11 residues. The germline CDR1 and CDR2 sequences are MNHEY and SVGAGI. The CDR3 here is CASSDSYEQYF. CDR3 in DNA: TGTGCCAGCAGTGACTCCTACGAGCAGTACTTC.

The chain uses TRBV1 and TRBJ1-1; the table's D call TRBD1 went unverified against the DNA. TRBV1 constitutes a pseudogene. This CDR3 has 17 residues. The CDR3 nucleotides read TGCACCAGCAGCCAGTTACAGGGTACGGCGTGGAACACTGAAGCTTTCTTT. Amino acids: CTSSQLQGTAWNTEAFF.

This clone was detected a few times. The chain recombines TRBV7-9 with TRBJ1-5, with no clear D. With 2 bases removed from V and 0 bases from J, the gap between germline ends came to 5 bases. CDR1 is SEHNR, CDR2 FQNEAQ, per germline (reference sequence). This CDR3 contains 14 residues. CDR3 region: CASSLLNSNQPQHF. CDR3 nucleotide sequence: TGTGCCAGCAGCTTACTCAATAGCAATCAGCCCCAGCATTTT.

This chain uses TRBV5-1 with TRBJ2-7, with 7 bases identical to TRBD1. Germline CDR1 SGHRS, CDR2 YFSETQ. V trimming: 4 bases; J trimming: 3 bases; junction bases outside the gene matches: 7. The CDR3 consists of 14 residues. The CDR3 DNA sequence: TGCGCCAGCAGCACAATGACAGGGAACTACGAGCAGTACTTC. Translation gives CASSTMTGNYEQYF. The entire variable domain, with the rest obtained from reference TRBV5-1 and TRBJ2-7, is as follows: KAGVTQTPRYLIKTRGQQVTLSCSPISGHRSVSWYQQTPGQGLQFLFEYFSETQRNKGNFPGRFSGRQFSNSRSEMNVSTLELGDSALYLCASSTMTGNYEQYFGPGTRLTVT.

V gene TRBV7-2 combines with J gene TRBJ2-1; the match to TRBD1 covers 9 bases. V lost 4 bases and J lost 2; bases outside the gene matches: 3. Germline V gives CDR1 SGHTA, CDR2 FQGNSA. CDR3 length: 15 residues. The CDR3 DNA is TGTGCCAGCAGCTCCCGACAGGGGGCCTACAATGAGCAGTTCTTC. This gives the protein CASSSRQGAYNEQFF.

The V call is TRBV29-1, the J call TRBJ2-5; D is perhaps TRBD2 (5 bases). The germline CDR1 and CDR2 sequences are SQVTM and ANQGSEA. V lost 4 bases and J lost 5, with 11 bases in between. The CDR3 is 12 amino acids. The CDR3: CSVVRVSETQYF. The CDR3 bases are TGCAGCGTTGTGAGGGTTAGCGAGACCCAGTACTTC. The complete variable domain, with remaining parts taken from reference TRBV29-1 and TRBJ2-5, reads SAVISQKPSRDICQRGTSLTIQCQVDSQVTMMFWYRQQPGQSLTLIATANQGSEATYESGFVIDKFPISRPNLTFSTLTVSNMSPEDSSIYLCSVVRVSETQYFGPGTRLLVL.

J is TRBJ2-1 and V is TRBV4-3; D is uncertain. Trimming stripped 0 bases from V and 6 bases from J, with 15 bases between. In germline, CDR1 is LGHNA, CDR2 YSLEER. The CDR3 runs to 16 residues. Here the CDR3 reads CASSQDLELFGNEQFF. The CDR3 coding sequence is TGCGCCAGCAGCCAAGATTTGGAGCTCTTCGGCAATGAGCAGTTCTTC.

The V and J genes are TRBV5-6 and TRBJ2-1; tentative D call: TRBD1 (6 bases). The CDR3 sequence is 13 residues long. Per the germline V gene, CDR1 is SGHDT and CDR2 is YYEEEE. Trimming removed 4 bases at V and 4 bases at J, with 9 bases between. The DNA for the CDR3 is TGTGCCAGCAGCCGAGGACAGTACAATGAGCAGTTCTTC. Residues: CASSRGQYNEQFF.

This rearrangement joins TRBV29-1 to TRBJ1-2; D gene ambiguous. Trimming left V 7 bases short and J 8 bases short, with 23 bases between. This CDR3 is built from 14 residues. Germline values: CDR1 SQVTM, CDR2 ANQGSEA. The DNA of the CDR3 is TGCAGCGCCCGGTCGGCAACTTGGGGTGGGGGCTACACCTTC. Translating it yields CSARSATWGGGYTF.

V is TRBV9 and J is TRBJ1-2; D ambiguous. V gave up 0 bases and J gave up 3 bases, with 6 bases separating them. This CDR3 spans 13 amino acids. CDR1 and CDR2 (germline): SGDLS, YYNGEE. The CDR3 sequence: CASSVDPHYGYTF. The CDR3 DNA reads as TGTGCCAGCAGCGTAGACCCGCACTATGGCTACACCTTC.

V gene TRBV30 combines with J gene TRBJ2-1; D is perhaps TRBD1 or TRBD2 (6 bases each). This CDR3 is 10 amino acids long. The ends were cut back, 7 bases at V and 12 bases at J, with 13 bases in the middle. Germline loops: CDR1 GTSNPN, CDR2 SVGIG (reference sequence). DNA for the CDR3: TGTGCCTCCGGGGGCGCGGGGCAGTTCTTC. Residues: CASGGAGQFF.

V usage is TRBV9 and J usage is TRBJ2-1; TRBD2 agrees at 7 bases. Per germline, CDR1 SGDLS and CDR2 YYNGEE. The CDR3 length is 15 residues. The J segment lost 1 base and the V segment lost 4 bases, leaving 5 bases of the junction unmatched. The CDR3 region is CASSQTSASYNEQFF. In DNA, the CDR3 is TGTGCCAGCAGCCAAACTAGCGCTTCCTACAATGAGCAGTTCTTC. The entire variable domain, with the rest obtained from reference TRBV9 and TRBJ2-1, is as follows: DSGVTQTPKHLITATGQRVTLRCSPRSGDLSVYWYQQSLDQGLQFLIQYYNGEERAKGNILERFSAQQFPDLHSELNLSSLELGDSALYFCASSQTSASYNEQFFGPGTRLTVL.

This chain joins TRBV2 and TRBJ1-2; D remains unclear. Per germline, CDR1 SNHLY and CDR2 FYNNEI. V shed 6 bases and J shed 8 bases, with 16 bases lying between them. The CDR3 is 13 residues long. As DNA, the CDR3 is TGTGCCAGCAGGGTTGACGGAGAGAGGGGCTACACCTTC. Translated, it gives CASRVDGERGYTF.